The 7 T cell receptor beta chains in this list originate from one sample, sequenced in a study of T-cell reconstitution after alpha-beta-depleted transplantation in children. The TCRbeta library incorporated unique molecular identifiers. Via MiXCR, TCRdb re-called the PCR reads, giving one row per CDR3 protein. The sample shows under 400,000 distinct CDR3 sequences, around 25% of them seen only once. Sequenced material: PBMCs, mostly from graft donor cells, taken 180 days after TCRalphabeta/CD19-depleted stem cell transplant. The source of these receptors is a male patient under 18 who had a stem cell transplant for acute lymphoblastic leukemia, so the T cells may come from the graft donor.

This clonotype was recorded a few times. J is TRBJ2-3 and V is TRBV12-3 or TRBV12-4; no clear D. The CDR3 sequence is 15 residues long. The germline V and J ends were trimmed by 3 bases and 0 bases, with 10 bases remaining between them. As DNA, the CDR3 is TGTGCCAGCAGTTTTGGCGCCGGAAGCACAGATACGCAGTATTTT. Protein product: CASSFGAGSTDTQYF.

CDR3 bases: TGCGCCAGCAGCCAAGTCAGTCGTTATAGCAATCAGCCCCAGCATTTT. Its protein is CASSQVSRYSNQPQHF. The chain recombines TRBV4-1 with TRBJ1-5; the D is unclear. Trimming took 1 base from V and 0 from J, leaving 10 bases between them. The CDR3 is made up of 16 amino acids. Germline lookup yields CDR1 MGHRA and CDR2 YSYEKL.

This clonotype showed up just a few times. The chain is built from TRBV29-1 and TRBJ1-5; maybe TRBD1 (6 bases). The germline V gene has CDR1 SQVTM and CDR2 ANQGSEA. The CDR3 sequence is 14 residues long. V was clipped by 4 bases and J by 0 bases, with 10 bases between them. Here the CDR3 reads CSVGGGPSNQPQHF. CDR3 nucleotides: TGCAGCGTTGGAGGGGGTCCTAGCAATCAGCCCCAGCATTTT.

This clonotype has a handful of counts. This chain uses TRBV5-4 with TRBJ2-3, with D perhaps matching TRBD2 (5 bases). The CDR3 runs 15 residues. V lost 5 bases and J 0 bases, leaving 13 bases between the germline ends. Germline CDR1 reads SGHNT; CDR2 reads YYREEE (reference sequence). CDR3 region: CASRPSGPSTDTQYF. Written as DNA, the CDR3 is TGTGCCAGCAGACCGAGCGGACCTAGCACAGATACGCAGTATTTT.

The V gene is TRBV12-3 or TRBV12-4, the J gene TRBJ2-1; 8 bases align to TRBD1. V lost 3 bases and J lost 7; bases outside the gene matches: 8. The CDR3 has 15 amino acids. CDR3: CASSFWQGAQNEQFF. CDR3 in DNA: TGTGCCAGCAGTTTTTGGCAGGGGGCTCAAAATGAGCAGTTCTTC.

The J gene is TRBJ2-7, the V gene TRBV5-1; 10 positions match TRBD2. In germline, CDR1 is SGHRS, CDR2 YFSETQ. After removal of 4 bases from V and 7 bases from J, the junction contained 14 bases not matched to a gene. The CDR3 spans 16 residues. CDR3 sequence: CASSGRTSGRAEEQYF. The DNA of the CDR3 is TGCGCCAGCAGCGGCCGGACTAGCGGAAGGGCGGAGGAGCAGTACTTC.

The CDR3 DNA sequence: TGCAGTGCTCCTTCGGACTTCTCCGTCGACGAGCAGTACTTC. Translated: CSAPSDFSVDEQYF. The genes are TRBV20-1 and TRBJ2-7; D may be TRBD2 (5 bases). Germline CDR1 reads DFQATT; CDR2 reads SNEGSKA (reference sequence). Trimming took 5 bases from V and 5 from J, leaving 19 bases between them. The CDR3 consists of 14 residues.